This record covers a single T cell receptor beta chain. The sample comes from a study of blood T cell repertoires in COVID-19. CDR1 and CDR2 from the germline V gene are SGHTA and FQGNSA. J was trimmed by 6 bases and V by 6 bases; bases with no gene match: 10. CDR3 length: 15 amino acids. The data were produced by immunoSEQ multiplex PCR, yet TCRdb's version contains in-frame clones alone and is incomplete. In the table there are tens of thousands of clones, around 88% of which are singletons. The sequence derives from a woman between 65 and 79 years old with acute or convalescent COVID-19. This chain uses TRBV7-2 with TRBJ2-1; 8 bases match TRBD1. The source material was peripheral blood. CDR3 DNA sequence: TGTGCCAGCAGGCGAAGGGGACAGGCCTTCAATGAGCAGTTCTTC. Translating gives CASRRRGQAFNEQFF.